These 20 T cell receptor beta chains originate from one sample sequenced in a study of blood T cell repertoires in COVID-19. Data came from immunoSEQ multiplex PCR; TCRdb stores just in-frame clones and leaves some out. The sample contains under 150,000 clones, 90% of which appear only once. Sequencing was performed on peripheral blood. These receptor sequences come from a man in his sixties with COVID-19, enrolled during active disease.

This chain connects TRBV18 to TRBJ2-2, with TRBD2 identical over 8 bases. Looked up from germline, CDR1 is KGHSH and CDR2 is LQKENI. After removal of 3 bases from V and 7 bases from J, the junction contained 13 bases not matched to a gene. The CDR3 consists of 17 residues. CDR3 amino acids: CASSPTTGGAADGELFF. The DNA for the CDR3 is TGTGCCAGCTCACCGACCACCGGGGGGGCAGCGGACGGGGAGCTGTTTTTT.

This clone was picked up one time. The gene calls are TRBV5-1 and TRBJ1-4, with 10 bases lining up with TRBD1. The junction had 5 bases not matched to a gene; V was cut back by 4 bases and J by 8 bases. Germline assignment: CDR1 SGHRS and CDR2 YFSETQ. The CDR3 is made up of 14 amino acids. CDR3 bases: TGCGCCAGCAGCGATCGGACAGGGGGAGAAAAACTGTTTTTT. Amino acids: CASSDRTGGEKLFF. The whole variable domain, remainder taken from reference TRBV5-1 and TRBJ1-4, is KAGVTQTPRYLIKTRGQQVTLSCSPISGHRSVSWYQQTPGQGLQFLFEYFSETQRNKGNFPGRFSGRQFSNSRSEMNVSTLELGDSALYLCASSDRTGGEKLFFGSGTQLSVL.

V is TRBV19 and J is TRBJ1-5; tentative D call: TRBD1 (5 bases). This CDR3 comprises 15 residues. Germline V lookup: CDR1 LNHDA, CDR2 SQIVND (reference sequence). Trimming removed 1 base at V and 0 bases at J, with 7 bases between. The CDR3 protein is CASSIAGGSNQPQHF. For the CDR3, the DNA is TGTGCCAGTAGTATAGCGGGGGGTAGCAATCAGCCCCAGCATTTT. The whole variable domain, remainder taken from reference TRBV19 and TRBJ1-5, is DGGITQSPKYLFRKEGQNVTLSCEQNLNHDAMYWYRQDPGQGLRLIYYSQIVNDFQKGDIAEGYSVSREKKESFPLTVTSAQKNPTAFYLCASSIAGGSNQPQHFGDGTRLSIL.

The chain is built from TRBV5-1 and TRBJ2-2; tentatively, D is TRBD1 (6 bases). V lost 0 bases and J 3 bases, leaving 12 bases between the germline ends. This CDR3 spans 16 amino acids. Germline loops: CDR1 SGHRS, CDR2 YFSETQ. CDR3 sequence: CASSLEGVDDTGELFF. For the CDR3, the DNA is TGCGCCAGCAGCTTGGAGGGGGTCGATGACACCGGGGAGCTGTTTTTT.

CDR3 in DNA: TGTGCCAGCAGTCACCGGACAGCGAACACCGGGGAGCTGTTTTTT. It yields the protein CASSHRTANTGELFF. The chain links TRBV2 to TRBJ2-2; D perhaps matches TRBD1 (6 bases). Germline CDR1 SNHLY, CDR2 FYNNEI. Trimming stripped 5 bases from V and 0 bases from J, with 10 bases between. The CDR3 is 15 amino acids. Filled out from reference TRBV2 and TRBJ2-2, the complete variable domain reads EPEVTQTPSHQVTQMGQEVILRCVPISNHLYFYWYRQILGQKVEFLVSFYNNEISEKSEIFDDQFSVERPDGSNFTLKIRSTKLEDSAMYFCASSHRTANTGELFFGEGSRLTVL.

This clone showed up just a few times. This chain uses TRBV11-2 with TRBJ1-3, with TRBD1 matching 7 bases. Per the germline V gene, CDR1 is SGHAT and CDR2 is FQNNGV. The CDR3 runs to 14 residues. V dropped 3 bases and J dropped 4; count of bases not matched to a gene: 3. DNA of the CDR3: TGTGCCAGCAGCTTGGACAGGCCAGGAAACACCATATATTTT. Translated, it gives CASSLDRPGNTIYF.

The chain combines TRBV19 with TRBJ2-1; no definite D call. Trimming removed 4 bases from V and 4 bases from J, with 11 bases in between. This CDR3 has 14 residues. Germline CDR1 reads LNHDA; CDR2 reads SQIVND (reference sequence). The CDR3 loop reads CASSTGRSYNEQFF. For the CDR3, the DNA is TGTGCCAGTAGTACGGGTCGGAGTTACAATGAGCAGTTCTTC.

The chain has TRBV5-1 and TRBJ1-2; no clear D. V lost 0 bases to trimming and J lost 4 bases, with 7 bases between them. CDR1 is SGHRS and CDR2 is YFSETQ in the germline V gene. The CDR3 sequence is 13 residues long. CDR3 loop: CASSLDSSYGYTF. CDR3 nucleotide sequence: TGCGCCAGCAGCTTGGACAGCAGCTATGGCTACACCTTC. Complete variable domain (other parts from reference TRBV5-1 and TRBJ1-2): KAGVTQTPRYLIKTRGQQVTLSCSPISGHRSVSWYQQTPGQGLQFLFEYFSETQRNKGNFPGRFSGRQFSNSRSEMNVSTLELGDSALYLCASSLDSSYGYTFGSGTRLTVV.

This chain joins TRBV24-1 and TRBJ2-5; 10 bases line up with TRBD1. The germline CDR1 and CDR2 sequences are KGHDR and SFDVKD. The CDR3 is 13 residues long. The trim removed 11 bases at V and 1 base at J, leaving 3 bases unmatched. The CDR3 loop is CAIGQGVQETQYF. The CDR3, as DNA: TGTGCCATTGGACAGGGGGTCCAAGAGACCCAGTACTTC.

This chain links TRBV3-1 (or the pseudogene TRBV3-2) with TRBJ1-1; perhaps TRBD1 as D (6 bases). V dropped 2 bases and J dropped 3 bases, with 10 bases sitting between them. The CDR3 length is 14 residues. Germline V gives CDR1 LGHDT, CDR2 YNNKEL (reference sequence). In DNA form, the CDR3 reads TGTGCCAGCAGCCAAAGGACAGTCTACACTGAAGCTTTCTTT. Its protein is CASSQRTVYTEAFF.

CDR3 sequence reads: CAISEYHAGGTEAFF. CDR3 DNA sequence: TGTGCCATCAGTGAGTACCACGCCGGGGGGACTGAAGCTTTCTTT. The chain is built from TRBV10-3 and TRBJ1-1, with a weak D call TRBD1 (5 bases). CDR1 and CDR2 from the germline V gene are ENHRY and SYGVKD. V lost 1 base to trimming and J lost 5 bases, with 14 bases between them. The CDR3 covers 15 residues.

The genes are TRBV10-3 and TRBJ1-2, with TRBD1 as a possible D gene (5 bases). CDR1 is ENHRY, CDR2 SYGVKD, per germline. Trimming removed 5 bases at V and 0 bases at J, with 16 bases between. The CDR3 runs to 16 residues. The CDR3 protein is CAISPAGTATNYGYTF. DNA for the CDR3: TGTGCCATCAGTCCTGCCGGGACTGCTACTAACTATGGCTACACCTTC.

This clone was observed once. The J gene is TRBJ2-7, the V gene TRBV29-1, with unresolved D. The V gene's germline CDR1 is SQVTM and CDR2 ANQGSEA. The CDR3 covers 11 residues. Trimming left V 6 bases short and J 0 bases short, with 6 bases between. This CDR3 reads CSVSSSYEQYF. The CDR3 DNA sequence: TGCAGCGTCTCTAGCTCCTACGAGCAGTACTTC.

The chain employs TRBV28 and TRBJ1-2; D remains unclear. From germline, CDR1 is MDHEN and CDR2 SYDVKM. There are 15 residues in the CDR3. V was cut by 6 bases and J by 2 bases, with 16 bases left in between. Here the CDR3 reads CASRKTGRLNYGYTF. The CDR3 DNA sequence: TGTGCCAGCAGAAAAACCGGGAGATTAAACTATGGCTACACCTTC.

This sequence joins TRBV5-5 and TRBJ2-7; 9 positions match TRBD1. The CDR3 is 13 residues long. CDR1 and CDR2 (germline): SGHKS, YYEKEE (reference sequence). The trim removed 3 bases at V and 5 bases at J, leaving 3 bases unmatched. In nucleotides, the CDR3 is TGTGCCAGCAGCTGGCGGACAGGGGACGAGCAGTACTTC. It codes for CASSWRTGDEQYF.

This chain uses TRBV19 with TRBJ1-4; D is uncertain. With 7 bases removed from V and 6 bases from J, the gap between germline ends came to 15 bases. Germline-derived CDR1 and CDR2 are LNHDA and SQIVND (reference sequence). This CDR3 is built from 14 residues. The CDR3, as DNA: TGTGCCAGTACGGTCCGAGGGTTGGATGAAAAACTGTTTTTT. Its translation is CASTVRGLDEKLFF.

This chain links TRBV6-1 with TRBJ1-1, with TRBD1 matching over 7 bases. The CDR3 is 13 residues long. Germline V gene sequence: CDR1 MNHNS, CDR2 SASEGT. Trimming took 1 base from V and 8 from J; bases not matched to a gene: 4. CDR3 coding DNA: TGTGCCAGCAGTGAAGATAGGGGGCAAGAAGCTTTCTTT. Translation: CASSEDRGQEAFF.

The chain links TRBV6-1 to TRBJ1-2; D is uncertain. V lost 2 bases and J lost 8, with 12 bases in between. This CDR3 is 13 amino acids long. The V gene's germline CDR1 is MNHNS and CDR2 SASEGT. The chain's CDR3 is CASSERGVDGYTF. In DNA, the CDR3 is TGTGCCAGCAGTGAACGTGGAGTTGACGGCTACACCTTC.

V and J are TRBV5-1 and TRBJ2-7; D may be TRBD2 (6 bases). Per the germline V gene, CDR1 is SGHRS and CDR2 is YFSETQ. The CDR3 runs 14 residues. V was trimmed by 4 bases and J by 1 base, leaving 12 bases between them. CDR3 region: CASSPRLESYEQYF. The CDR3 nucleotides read TGCGCCAGCAGCCCCAGACTAGAATCCTACGAGCAGTACTTC.

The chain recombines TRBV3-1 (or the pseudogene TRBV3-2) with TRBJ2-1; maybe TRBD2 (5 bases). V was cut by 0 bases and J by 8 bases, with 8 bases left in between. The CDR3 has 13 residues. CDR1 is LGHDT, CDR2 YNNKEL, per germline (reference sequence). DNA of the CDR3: TGTGCCAGCAGCCAAGATCTGGGAGATGAGCAGTTCTTC. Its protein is CASSQDLGDEQFF.